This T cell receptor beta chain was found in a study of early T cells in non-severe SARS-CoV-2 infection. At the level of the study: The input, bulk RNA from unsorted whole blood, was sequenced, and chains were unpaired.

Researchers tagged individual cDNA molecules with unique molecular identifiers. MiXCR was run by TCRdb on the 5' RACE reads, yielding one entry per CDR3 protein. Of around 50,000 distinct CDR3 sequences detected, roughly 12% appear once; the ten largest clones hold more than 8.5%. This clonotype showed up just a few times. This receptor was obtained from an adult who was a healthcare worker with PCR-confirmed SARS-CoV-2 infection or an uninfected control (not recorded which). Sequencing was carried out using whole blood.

The chain's CDR3 is CASSPAGTYEQYF. Here the CDR3 DNA reads TGTGCCAGCTCACCAGCAGGGACCTACGAGCAGTACTTC. This rearrangement joins TRBV18 to TRBJ2-7, with D perhaps matching TRBD1 (5 bases). Germline CDR1 reads KGHSH; CDR2 reads LQKENI. Trimming shortened V by 2 bases and J by 2 bases, and 7 bases separated the two germline ends. CDR3 size: 13 residues.